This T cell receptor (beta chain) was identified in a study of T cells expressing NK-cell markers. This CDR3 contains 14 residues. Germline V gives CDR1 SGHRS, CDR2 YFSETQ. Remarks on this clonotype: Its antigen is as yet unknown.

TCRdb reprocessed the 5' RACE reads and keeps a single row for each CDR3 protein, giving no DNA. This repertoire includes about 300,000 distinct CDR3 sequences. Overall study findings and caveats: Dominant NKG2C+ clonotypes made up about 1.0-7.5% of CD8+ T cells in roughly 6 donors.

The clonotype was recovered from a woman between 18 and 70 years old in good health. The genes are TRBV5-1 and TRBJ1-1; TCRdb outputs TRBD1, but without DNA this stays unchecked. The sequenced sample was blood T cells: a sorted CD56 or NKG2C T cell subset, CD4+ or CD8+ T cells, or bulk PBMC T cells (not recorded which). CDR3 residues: CASNQGGSTTEAFF.